This TCR beta chain was obtained from a study of blood T cell repertoires in COVID-19. Only in-frame clones appear in the TCRdb table, and some are missing; sequencing was by immunoSEQ multiplex PCR. The top ten hold roughly 19% of the sample, which has approximately 47,000 clones, over 85% seen once. This CDR3 region has 14 residues. Germline V lookup: CDR1 MNHEY, CDR2 SVGAGI. The V and J ends lost 4 bases and 2 bases respectively, with 9 bases between them. The sequence came from a man between 65 and 79 years old with active COVID-19. The chain couples TRBV6-5 to TRBJ1-3; D gene ambiguous. Sequenced: peripheral blood. CDR3 sequence: CASSLREAGNTIYF. Here the CDR3 DNA reads TGTGCCAGCAGTTTAAGGGAGGCTGGAAACACCATATATTTT.